These T cell receptor beta chains were read from a single sample in a study of blood T cell repertoires in COVID-19. Measured with immunoSEQ multiplex PCR; TCRdb has only the in-frame clones, and not every one. The table shows fewer than 120,000 clones, with around 90% occurring only once. Sequencing used peripheral blood. All receptors derive from a human donor in a cohort sampled during active COVID-19. CDR3s include the opening cysteine and the closing phenylalanine or tryptophan. The D gene is left open where the match is weak.

.	TRBV27	CASSLGASVPNSPLHF
TRBD1	TRBV24-1	CATSDPAGQGAAGTGELFF
.	TRBV9	CASSVATAGQQFF
TRBD2	TRBV3-1/TRBV3-2	CASSPSRLAGNTGELFF
TRBD2	TRBV3-1/TRBV3-2	CASSLSGGADEQFF
TRBD1	TRBV19	CASSISGQGNYGYTF
.	TRBV15	CATSATDSLAYKSNEQFF
.	TRBV7-2	CASSLPSTGELFF
.	TRBV6-2/TRBV6-3	CASSHLLGGVSTDTQYF
.	TRBV6-6	CASSYGQGSQPQHF
TRBD1	TRBV3-1/TRBV3-2	CASSQDGTGSGGYTF
TRBD2	TRBV7-9	CASTQRENIPSEQFF
.	TRBV10-3	CAISAGNQETQYF
TRBD2	TRBV19	CASSIRGLAGEEQYF
TRBD1	TRBV6-2/TRBV6-3	CASSTQGEHEKLFF
TRBD2	TRBV13	CASCRTSGYQETQYF
.	TRBV27	CASSLMAGSLGEQYF
TRBD1	TRBV11-2	CASTQSTGVGETQYF
.	TRBV27	CASSITGLNTEAFF
TRBD1	TRBV10-2	CASRPRGQAAINYGYTF
TRBD1	TRBV3-1/TRBV3-2	CASSQGTGFMDF
.	TRBV7-9	CASSLGTGNTEAFF
TRBD2	TRBV7-9	CASSQTSGGAHRQFF
.	TRBV10-3	CAISSGVEEQYF
TRBD1	TRBV27	CASSFRTGRGESYNEQFF
TRBD1	TRBV7-9	CASRLQGVGSYEQYF
TRBD2	TRBV29-1	CSVDAGGPGNIQYF
TRBD1	TRBV19	CASNRDRWDYTF
.	TRBV7-9	CASSLGAPSGYTF
.	TRBV27	CASSFWQGWEQYF
TRBD2	TRBV10-3	CAITDGGEVTDTQYF
.	TRBV5-4	CASSVGAGQYQETQYF
TRBD2	TRBV28	CASSSGTSGLGNF
.	TRBV4-1	CASSRGVVDQPQHF
TRBD2	TRBV9	CASSPQAGGIGEQFF